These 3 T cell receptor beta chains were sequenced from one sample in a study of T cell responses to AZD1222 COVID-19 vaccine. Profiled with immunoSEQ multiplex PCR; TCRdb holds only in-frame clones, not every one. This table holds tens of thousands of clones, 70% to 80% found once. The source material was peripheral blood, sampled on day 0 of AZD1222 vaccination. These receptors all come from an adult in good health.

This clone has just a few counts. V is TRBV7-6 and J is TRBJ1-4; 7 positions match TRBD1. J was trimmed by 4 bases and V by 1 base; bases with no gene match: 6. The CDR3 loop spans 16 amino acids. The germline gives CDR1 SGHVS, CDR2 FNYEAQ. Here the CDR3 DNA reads TGTGCCAGCAGCTTAGACCCGGGACAGTATAATGAAAAACTGTTTTTT. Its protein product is CASSLDPGQYNEKLFF.

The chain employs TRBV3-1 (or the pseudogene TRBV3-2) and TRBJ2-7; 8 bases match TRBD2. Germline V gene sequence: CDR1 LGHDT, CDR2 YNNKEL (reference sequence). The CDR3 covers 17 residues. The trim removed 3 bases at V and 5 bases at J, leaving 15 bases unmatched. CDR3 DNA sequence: TGTGCCAGCAGCCAGAACCCGCCGGGACTAGGGGTCGACGAGCAGTACTTC. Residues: CASSQNPPGLGVDEQYF.

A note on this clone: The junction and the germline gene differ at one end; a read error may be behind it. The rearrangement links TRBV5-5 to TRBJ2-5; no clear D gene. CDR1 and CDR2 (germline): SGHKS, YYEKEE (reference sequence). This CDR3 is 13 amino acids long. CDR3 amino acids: CASTLGGSETQYF. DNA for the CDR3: TGTGCCAGCACCTTGGGTGGTTCCGAGACCCAGTACTTC.